The rows below give T cell receptor beta chains drawn from one sample of a study of beta chain features in type 1 diabetes. Sequencing was performed with immunoSEQ multiplex PCR; in TCRdb, only in-frame clones are kept and a portion is missing. The table has 240,000 or so clones, 27% seen once. Sequencing was carried out using central memory CD4+ T cells from blood. The receptors were sampled from a man aged 30 to 39 in good health. Each CDR3 is given with its conserved first and last residue. The D gene is left open where the match is weak. The size entry is marked missing in some rows and otherwise reads once, few, many or a size class.

>.|.|16|TRBV14|TRBJ2-3
TGTGCCAGCAGCCAATGGGGGGCTGGAGGCACAGATACGCAGTATTTT
CASSQWGAGGTDTQYF
>.|few|13|TRBV7-2|TRBJ1-1
TGTGCCAGCAGCTTAACTACCGTTACTGAAGCTTTCTTT
CASSLTTVTEAFF
>.|.|13|TRBV2|TRBJ1-1
TGTGCCAGCAGTCAGGGGAGAGACACTGAAGCTTTCTTT
CASSQGRDTEAFF
>.|few|16|TRBV23-1|TRBJ2-5
TGCGCCAGCAGTCGTTTCAGCGGAGTGATCCAAGAGACCCAGTACTTC
CASSRFSGVIQETQYF
>.|few|20|TRBV14|TRBJ2-6
TGTGCCAGCAGCCAAGATCCTCTTGGGGCGGGTCGCTCTGGGGCCAACGTCCTGACTTTC
CASSQDPLGAGRSGANVLTF
>.|.|12|TRBV28|TRBJ2-3
TGTGCCAGCACGTCGAGCACAGATACGCAGTATTTT
CASTSSTDTQYF
>TRBD2|.|19|TRBV10-3|TRBJ2-7
TGTGCCATCAGCGGGGGACTAGCGGGAGGGAACGCTCACGCCTACGAGCAGTACTTC
CAISGGLAGGNAHAYEQYF
>TRBD2|few|16|TRBV7-2|TRBJ2-5
TGTGCCAGCAGCCACCCCCCTAGCGGGGGGGCCGAGACCCAGTACTTC
CASSHPPSGGAETQYF
>.|many|15|TRBV5-6|TRBJ2-7
TGTGCCAGCAGCTTGGAAACAACTCCCGGAGGCGAGCAGTACTTC
CASSLETTPGGEQYF
>.|.|15|TRBV7-9|TRBJ1-5
TGTGCCAGCAGCTTAGACAGGGAAGAAGGACAGCCCCAGCATTTT
CASSLDREEGQPQHF
>.|many|12|TRBV7-2|TRBJ2-3
TGTGCCAGCAGCGCCGTCGGAGATACGCAGTATTTT
CASSAVGDTQYF
>TRBD1|.|15|TRBV5-1|TRBJ2-7
TGCGCCAGCAGCATAGGACAGGGGGCGACCTACGAGCAGTACTTC
CASSIGQGATYEQYF